This T cell receptor beta chain emerged from a study of long-term antiretroviral therapy in people with HIV. General study points: Controls showed broader CDR3 length ranges than did the HIV repertoires. Clones that expanded before ART (that is, prior to treatment) dominated the repertoire at all time points.

The run of the v3.0 immunoSEQ assay was at survey level. The table came from immunoSEQ multiplex PCR; TCRdb's copy has only in-frame clones and leaves some out. The data contain 14,000 or so clones, around 90% of them singletons. On this clone: Its antigen is as yet unknown.

V was trimmed by 3 bases and J by 3 bases, leaving 5 bases between them. The germline V gene has CDR1 MNHEY and CDR2 SMNVEV (reference sequence). This CDR3 is built from 13 residues. The V gene is TRBV27, the J gene TRBJ2-2; D remains ambiguous. The specimen comprised unsorted PBMCs, sampled 6.2 years after starting antiretroviral therapy. This clonotype originated in a man aged 40-49 years with HIV. The CDR3 region is CASSFGDTGELFF. DNA of the CDR3: TGTGCCAGCAGTTTCGGCGACACCGGGGAGCTGTTTTTT.